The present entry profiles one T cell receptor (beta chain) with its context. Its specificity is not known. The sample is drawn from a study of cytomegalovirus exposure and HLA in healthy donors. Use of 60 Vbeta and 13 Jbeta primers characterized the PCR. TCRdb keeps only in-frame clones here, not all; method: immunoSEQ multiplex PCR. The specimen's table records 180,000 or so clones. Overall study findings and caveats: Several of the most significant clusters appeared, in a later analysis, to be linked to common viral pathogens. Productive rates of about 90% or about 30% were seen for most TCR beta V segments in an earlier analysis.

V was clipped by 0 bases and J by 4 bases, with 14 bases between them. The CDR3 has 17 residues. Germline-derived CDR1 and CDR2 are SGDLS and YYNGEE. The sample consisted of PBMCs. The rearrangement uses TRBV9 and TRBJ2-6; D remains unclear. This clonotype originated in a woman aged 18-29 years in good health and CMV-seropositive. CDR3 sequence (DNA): TGTGCCAGCAGCGTAGCTGAGAGCCTGGTAGGGGCCAACGTCCTGACTTTC. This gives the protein CASSVAESLVGANVLTF.